This T cell receptor (beta chain) was obtained from a study of shared clonotypes between healthy human individuals. Overall study findings and caveats: In having few donors, the study represented limited genetic and exposure-history diversity.

With respect to this clone: Its antigen is still unknown.

Naive CD8 cells were CD45RO-negative, positively selected for CCR7, excluding terminally differentiated effector memory CD45RA+ cells. The CDR3 spans 14 residues. CDR1 is MNHNS and CDR2 is SASEGT in the germline V gene. Trimming pared 6 bases from V and 0 bases from J, leaving 12 bases between. Authors' processing steps: ImmunoSEQ yielded junction-only sequences lacking quality scores, so filtering differed. Clones were read by immunoSEQ multiplex PCR, and TCRdb kept only the in-frame ones, dropping some. That table furnishes V, J and clone size, whereas the DNA furnished D and trimming. The sample consists of hundreds of thousands of clones, approximately 96% of them appearing once.

Sequenced: naive CD8+ T cells sorted from blood. The clonotype was recovered from a woman in her thirties in good health. The chain carries TRBV6-1 and TRBJ2-7, with D possibly TRBD2 on 5 matching bases. The chain's CDR3 is CASSIHGDSYEQYF. DNA for the CDR3: TGTGCCAGCAGCATACACGGGGACTCCTACGAGCAGTACTTC.